This passage covers 11 T cell receptor beta chains from one sample sequenced in a study of shared clonotypes between healthy human individuals. TCRdb keeps only in-frame clones here, not all; method: immunoSEQ multiplex PCR. The table has 550,000 to 650,000 clones, approximately 96% seen once. CD45RO negativity and positive selection for CCR7 defined naive CD8 cells, a population that excluded terminally differentiated effector memory CD45RA+ cells. Sequencing was carried out using naive CD8+ T cells sorted from blood. The receptor source for this set is a woman aged 25 to 45 in good health.

The chain employs TRBV13 and TRBJ1-1; TRBD1 is a possible D gene (5 bases). V dropped 4 bases and J dropped 7 bases, with 13 bases sitting between them. This CDR3 contains 13 residues. Germline CDR1 is PRHDT and CDR2 is FYEKMQ (reference sequence). CDR3 DNA sequence: TGTGCCAGCAGCTCGGGGGACGGGAGTGAAGCTTTCTTT. This translates into CASSSGDGSEAFF.

As regards this clone: Other DNA sequences within the sample encode an identical CDR3. The CDR3 spells CASSLGQVYEQYF. CDR3 bases: TGTGCCAGCAGTTTAGGACAGGTCTACGAGCAGTACTTC. The chain uses TRBV27 and TRBJ2-7; 7 bases are a match to TRBD1. This CDR3 has 13 amino acids. The ends lost 2 bases at V and 3 bases at J; junction bases unmatched: 1. CDR1 and CDR2 from the germline V gene are MNHEY and SMNVEV (reference sequence).

The J gene is TRBJ2-1, the V gene TRBV13; no clear D gene. The CDR3 totals 13 residues. CDR1 and CDR2 from the germline V gene are PRHDT and FYEKMQ (reference sequence). V was cut by 1 base and J by 4 bases, with 5 bases left in between. The CDR3 DNA reads as TGTGCCAGCAGCTTAGAAGGGTACAATGAGCAGTTCTTC. This gives the protein CASSLEGYNEQFF.

The gene calls are TRBV18 and TRBJ2-7; 9 nucleotides align to TRBD1. Germline loops: CDR1 KGHSH, CDR2 LQKENI. With V trimmed by 3 bases and J by 3 bases, 3 bases remained unmatched. The CDR3 runs 14 residues. CDR3 sequence reads: CASSPGTGSYEQYF. DNA of the CDR3: TGTGCCAGCTCACCCGGGACAGGGAGCTACGAGCAGTACTTC.

The chain couples TRBV7-9 to TRBJ2-2, with D unclear. This CDR3 spans 15 amino acids. The V end was cut by 1 base, the J end by 4 bases, with 10 bases between. Germline V gene lookup returns CDR1 SEHNR and CDR2 FQNEAQ (reference sequence). The CDR3 sequence is CASSLGYSPTGELFF. For the CDR3, the DNA is TGTGCCAGCAGCTTAGGCTACAGTCCCACCGGGGAGCTGTTTTTT.

V is TRBV29-1 and J is TRBJ1-2; a weak D match, TRBD1 (6 bases). CDR3 length equals 13 residues. V was pared by 3 bases and J by 3 bases, with 11 bases between. Germline CDR1 SQVTM, CDR2 ANQGSEA. This CDR3 reads CSVDAGEDYGYTF. The CDR3 DNA reads as TGCAGCGTTGACGCAGGGGAGGACTATGGCTACACCTTC.

The J gene is TRBJ2-2, the V gene TRBV2; a possible D gene is TRBD2 (6 bases). CDR1 SNHLY and CDR2 FYNNEI come from the germline V gene. The CDR3 sequence is 16 residues long. Trimming stripped 4 bases from V and 8 bases from J, with 20 bases between. In DNA, the CDR3 is TGTGCCAGCAGTGGGTCGGGCACTAGCCCGGGGGGGGAGCTGTTTTTT. Translating it yields CASSGSGTSPGGELFF.

Only one count was recorded for this clone. For the CDR3, the DNA is TGTGCCAGCAGCTTGGATGCCGACAGGGGGCTATGGGAGCAGTACTTC. Amino acid sequence: CASSLDADRGLWEQYF. The chain couples TRBV11-2 to TRBJ2-7; 10 nucleotides agree with TRBD1. V trimming: 3 bases; J trimming: 7 bases; junction bases outside the gene matches: 12. The CDR3 sequence is 16 residues long. Germline V lookup: CDR1 SGHAT, CDR2 FQNNGV.

V usage is TRBV10-2 and J usage is TRBJ2-7; a possible D gene is TRBD2 (5 bases). This CDR3 is built from 13 residues. Germline CDR1 reads WSHSY; CDR2 reads SAAADI. Trimming stripped 4 bases from V and 1 base from J, with 8 bases between. The CDR3 coding sequence is TGCGCCAGCAGTGTCCGGGATTCCTACGAGCAGTACTTC. Protein product: CASSVRDSYEQYF.

As for this clone: The sample holds other DNA sequences that translate to the same CDR3. This chain's CDR3 is CASSGSGSYNEQFF. The CDR3 DNA reads TGTGCCAGCTCCGGAAGCGGGTCCTACAATGAGCAGTTCTTC. This sequence joins TRBV2 and TRBJ2-1; D is possibly TRBD2 (6 bases). The germline CDR1 and CDR2 sequences are SNHLY and FYNNEI. The CDR3 is 14 residues long. V was clipped by 8 bases and J by 1 base, with 12 bases between them.

The genes are TRBV9 and TRBJ1-4, with a possible D match to TRBD1 (5 bases). This CDR3 region has 15 residues. The V gene lost 2 bases and the J gene lost 7 bases, with 15 bases spanning the gap. Germline V gives CDR1 SGDLS, CDR2 YYNGEE. CDR3 loop: CASSVPGSGPEKLFF. The CDR3 bases are TGTGCCAGCAGCGTTCCAGGGAGCGGGCCTGAAAAACTGTTTTTT.